The entry below gives a single T cell receptor (beta chain) sequence along with its context. Its matching antigen is unknown. The sample is drawn from a study of blood T cells in healthy people across ages. The CDR3 runs to 18 residues. The germline V gene has CDR1 SGHTA and CDR2 FQGNSA. The V segment lost 5 bases and the J segment 3 bases; nucleotides outside the gene matches: 12. General study points: TCR beta diversity, measured per million T cells, fell in a roughly linear way with age. Donor CMV status was unknown, possibly confounding expanded clonotype changes.

A second PCR, run for roughly 6 to 11 cycles, used a sample-barcoded 5' primer plus a J-beta primer mix. From the 5' RACE reads, TCRdb called clonotypes with MiXCR, one entry per CDR3 protein. The repertoire consists of 1.5 million to 1.9 million distinct CDR3 sequences, with approximately 43% occurring once and the leading ten covering just over 4%. Individuals who donated were healthy Caucasians from Russia aged about 6 to 95. At least 7 million PBMCs were isolated per sample. The sequence was obtained from a woman aged 18 to 35 in good health. This chain links TRBV7-2 with TRBJ2-1, with TRBD2 identical over 11 bases. The sample comprised blood. CDR3 DNA: TGTGCCAGCAGCCCCCGTCCTAGCGGGGGGACAAACTACAATGAGCAGTTCTTC. Residues: CASSPRPSGGTNYNEQFF.